This T cell receptor beta chain was identified in a study of blood T cell repertoires in COVID-19. Study in general: The samples span acute and convalescent COVID-19 from the United States, Italy and Spain. T cells, B-cell-depleted T cells, or PBMCs supplied cDNA or gDNA.

The authors' processing: Estimated nucleated cell counts came from reference gene primer amplification. Clones were read by immunoSEQ multiplex PCR, and TCRdb kept only the in-frame ones, dropping some. D and trimming were read from the DNA, whereas the V and J calls and clone size are those reported in that table. The table shows around 310,000 clones, with around nine tenths occurring only once. CDR1 and CDR2 from the germline V gene are SGHRS and YFSETQ. CDR3 length: 14 residues. Trimming removed 2 bases from V and 4 bases from J, with 10 bases in between. Sequenced material: peripheral blood. The sequence was collected from a woman between 55 and 75 years old with acute or convalescent COVID-19. The chain recombines TRBV5-1 with TRBJ1-3, with TRBD1 as a possible D gene (6 bases). The CDR3 is CASSFGTSGNTIYF. The CDR3 DNA follows: TGCGCCAGCAGCTTCGGGACATCAGGAAACACCATATATTTT. Full variable domain (rest looked up from reference TRBV5-1 and TRBJ1-3): KAGVTQTPRYLIKTRGQQVTLSCSPISGHRSVSWYQQTPGQGLQFLFEYFSETQRNKGNFPGRFSGRQFSNSRSEMNVSTLELGDSALYLCASSFGTSGNTIYFGEGSWLTVV.